Sequencing of this T cell receptor beta chain was carried out in a study of cytomegalovirus exposure and HLA in healthy donors. Study-wide findings and caveats: In vitro assays verified that three CMV-associated chains recognized CMV antigens specifically.

With 60 Vbeta and 13 Jbeta primers, the PCR was carried out. The repertoire was sequenced with immunoSEQ multiplex PCR; TCRdb's copy has only in-frame clones and lacks some. The table includes about 130,000 clones, about 74% detected once. Concerning this clone: Its antigen is undetermined.

CDR1 and CDR2 from the germline V gene are SGHDN and FVKESK. J was trimmed by 10 bases and V by 2 bases; bases with no gene match: 8. This CDR3 spans 15 amino acids. The chain uses TRBV14 and TRBJ2-1; the match to TRBD2 covers 10 bases. The sample consisted of PBMCs. The sequence was obtained from a woman aged 50 to 60 in good health and CMV-seropositive. The CDR3 DNA reads as TGTGCCAGCAGCCAACGAGCGGGGGGGCCTGAAGAGCAGTTCTTC. This translates into CASSQRAGGPEEQFF.